This TCR beta chain stems from a study of liver allograft versus peripheral blood T cells. For the study at large: Recipients' peripheral blood served as the comparator for T cell receptor repertoires in transplanted livers.

A few counts support this clonotype. TCRdb reprocessed the reads with MiXCR, giving one entry per CDR3 protein. The sample shows fewer than 15,000 distinct CDR3 sequences, around 18% of them seen only once. Trimming took 8 bases from V and 4 from J; bases not matched to a gene: 13. The CDR3 is 14 amino acids. Germline-derived CDR1 and CDR2 are DFQATT and SNEGSKA (reference sequence). The rearrangement uses TRBV20-1 and TRBJ1-2; 7 nucleotides align to TRBD1. This TCR was recovered from a human patient who had a liver transplant. Some T cells may be supplied by the graft donor. The CDR3 nucleotides are TGCAGTCCCCACAGGGAGGACAGGCCCTATGGCTACACCTTC. Encoded protein: CSPHREDRPYGYTF.